Sequencing of this T cell receptor beta chain was carried out in a study of beta chain features in type 1 diabetes. Looking at the study overall: What patients shared with healthy donors was a similar profile of age, gender and cell yields. Study results and caveats: People with Type 1 diabetes carried modestly yet significantly shorter TCRB CDR3s in all four CD4+ subsets. Within patients, naive, central memory and Treg TCRB repertoires seemed more similar than within healthy donors.

This clone came up a few times. Its cognate antigen is unknown. Of the isolated RNA, all was reverse transcribed, and so the sequenced material was expressed TCRB transcripts. Generated by immunoSEQ multiplex PCR, the TCRdb table keeps only in-frame clones and is missing some. The sample lists 860,000 or so clones, under 20% seen once, with 0.023% in the top ten. The sequenced sample consisted of naive CD4+ T cells from blood. This receptor was obtained from a woman aged 18-29 years in good health.

The CDR3 sequence: CASSKGQGTFF. As DNA, the CDR3 is TGTGCCAGCAGCAAGGGACAGGGGACTTTCTTT. The rearrangement joins TRBV11-2 to TRBJ1-1; TRBD1 matches at 10 bases. This CDR3 region has 11 residues. Trimming cost V 5 bases and J 12 bases; bases outside gene matches: 3. CDR1 is SGHAT, CDR2 FQNNGV, per germline. Combining the CDR3 with reference TRBV11-2 and TRBJ1-1 gives the whole variable domain EAGVAQSPRYKIIEKRQSVAFWCNPISGHATLYWYQQILGQGPKLLIQFQNNGVVDDSQLPKDRFSAERLKGVDSTLKIQPAKLEDSAVYLCASSKGQGTFFGQGTRLTVV.